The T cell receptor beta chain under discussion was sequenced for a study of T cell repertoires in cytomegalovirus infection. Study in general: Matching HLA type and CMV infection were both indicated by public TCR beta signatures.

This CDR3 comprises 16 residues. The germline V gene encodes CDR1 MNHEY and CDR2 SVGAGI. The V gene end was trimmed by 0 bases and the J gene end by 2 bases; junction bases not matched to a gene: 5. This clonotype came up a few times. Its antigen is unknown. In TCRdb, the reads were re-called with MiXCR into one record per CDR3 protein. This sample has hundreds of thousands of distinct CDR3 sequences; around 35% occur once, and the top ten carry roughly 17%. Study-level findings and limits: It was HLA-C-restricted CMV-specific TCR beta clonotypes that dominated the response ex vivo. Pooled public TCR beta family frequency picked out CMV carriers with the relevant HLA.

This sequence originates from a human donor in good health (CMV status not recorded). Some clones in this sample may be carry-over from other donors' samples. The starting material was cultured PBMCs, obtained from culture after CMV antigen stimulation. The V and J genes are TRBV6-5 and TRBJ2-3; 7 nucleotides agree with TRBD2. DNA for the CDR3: TGTGCCAGCAGTTACTCGAGGCTAGCGGACACAGATACGCAGTATTTT. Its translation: CASSYSRLADTDTQYF.